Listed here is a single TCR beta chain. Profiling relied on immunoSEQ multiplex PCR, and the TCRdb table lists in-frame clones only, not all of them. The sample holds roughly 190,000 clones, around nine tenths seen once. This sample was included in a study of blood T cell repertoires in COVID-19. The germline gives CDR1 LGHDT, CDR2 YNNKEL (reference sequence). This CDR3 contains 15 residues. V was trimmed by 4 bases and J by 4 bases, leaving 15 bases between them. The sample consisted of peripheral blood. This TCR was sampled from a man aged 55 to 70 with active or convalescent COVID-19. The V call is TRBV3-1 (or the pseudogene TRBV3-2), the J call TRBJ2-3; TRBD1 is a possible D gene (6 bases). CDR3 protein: CASSPRQDGADTQYF. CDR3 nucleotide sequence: TGTGCCAGCAGCCCTCGACAGGATGGGGCAGATACGCAGTATTTT.